This is a list of T cell receptor beta chains from one sample in a study of CD8 T cells in ankylosing spondylitis. TCRdb analysed the 5' RACE reads with MiXCR anew, one entry per CDR3 protein. The table lists under 250,000 distinct CDR3 sequences, about 10% of them singletons. Sequencing used blood, either unsorted or a sorted T cell fraction (not recorded which). The source is a male donor with ankylosing spondylitis or in good health (not recorded which). Each CDR3 is given with its conserved first and last residue. Fields, in order: D gene, V gene, J gene, clone size, CDR3 DNA, CDR3 protein. D genes are given only for firm matches. Clone size appears in some rows only: once, few, many, or a class for an expanded clone.

>.|TRBV30|TRBJ2-7|many
TGTGCCTGGAGTCCCGTCGGTAACGAGCAGTACTTC
CAWSPVGNEQYF
>TRBD2|TRBV20-1|TRBJ2-7|many
TGCAGTGCTAGCCCGGGGGGAAACGAGCAGTACTTC
CSASPGGNEQYF
>TRBD1|TRBV20-1|TRBJ1-2|many
TGCAGTGCTATAGGGACAGGGGATCGCTATGGCTACACCTTC
CSAIGTGDRYGYTF
>.|TRBV5-1|TRBJ1-1|many
TGCGCCAGCAGCTTGCAGGGGCAGGGGAACACTGAAGCTTTCTTT
CASSLQGQGNTEAFF
>.|TRBV30|TRBJ2-5|few
TGTGCCTGGACGGATCGGGCAGCGTACCAAGAGACCCAGTACTTC
CAWTDRAAYQETQYF
>.|TRBV3-1|TRBJ2-3|many
TGTGCCAGCAGCCTAACGACAGTGGCAGATACGCAGTATTTT
CASSLTTVADTQYF
>.|TRBV6-1|TRBJ1-5|many
TGTGCCAGCAGTGGAGCCCTAAATCAGCCCCAGCATTTT
CASSGALNQPQHF
>TRBD2|TRBV3-1|TRBJ2-1|.
TGTGCCAGCAGCCAAGGGGGTGGGGGGGCCTACAATGAGCAGTTCTTC
CASSQGGGGAYNEQFF
>TRBD2|TRBV20-1|TRBJ2-1|many
TGCAGTGGAGCTACTAGCGGGAGATGGAATGAGCAGTTCTTC
CSGATSGRWNEQFF
>.|TRBV5-1|TRBJ2-2|many
TGCGCCAGCAGCTTGGAAGGCCGGAAGGGCACCGGGGAGCTGTTTTTT
CASSLEGRKGTGELFF